This entry lists 27 T cell receptor beta chains sequenced from one sample in a study of Ad26.COV2.S vaccination and SARS-CoV-2 variants. The treatment denotes: 19 received Ad26.COV2.S at low or high dose, single or two shots; 5 received placebo; per-sample allocation not given. Vaccine and placebo recipients were sampled on day 63 after the first injection. The repertoire was sequenced with immunoSEQ multiplex PCR; TCRdb's copy has only in-frame clones and lacks some. The sample has about 320,000 clones, around 81% seen once. Sequenced here: peripheral blood, sampled in a trial of Ad26.COV2.S vaccine versus placebo. The receptors here all came from a person aged 18-60 years who received the Ad26.COV2.S COVID-19 vaccine or a placebo.

The chain recombines TRBV7-2 with TRBJ2-7; no firm D call. V shed 5 bases and J shed 3 bases, with 11 bases lying between them. Germline CDR1 reads SGHTA; CDR2 reads FQGNSA. This CDR3 comprises 13 residues. DNA for the CDR3: TGTGCCAGCAGCACCCGGGTCAGCTACGAGCAGTACTTC. It translates to CASSTRVSYEQYF.

The chain recombines TRBV27 with TRBJ2-7, with 8 bases aligning to TRBD1. Per germline, CDR1 MNHEY and CDR2 SMNVEV (reference sequence). Trimming at V came to 2 bases and at J to 4 bases, leaving 10 bases not matched to a gene. The CDR3 has 16 amino acids. Written as DNA, the CDR3 is TGTGCCAGCAGTTTAAGGTTGGTGGGACAGGCGTACGAGCAGTACTTC. It is translated as CASSLRLVGQAYEQYF.

The chain uses TRBV28 and TRBJ2-7; weak D call: TRBD1 (6 bases). The CDR3 consists of 12 residues. Germline CDR1 MDHEN, CDR2 SYDVKM. Trimming shortened V by 8 bases and J by 2 bases, and 10 bases separated the two germline ends. CDR3 DNA: TGTGCCAGCGCCAGGGGCGCCTACGAGCAGTACTTC. This sequence encodes CASARGAYEQYF.

Notes on this clone: Other DNA sequences in the sample encode the same CDR3. The V and J genes are TRBV10-2 and TRBJ1-6; D is ambiguous. The V gene's germline CDR1 is WSHSY and CDR2 SAAADI. The CDR3 sequence is 15 residues long. V lost 0 bases and J 6 bases, leaving 9 bases between the germline ends. CDR3: CASSESVGVNSPLHF. CDR3 DNA sequence: TGCGCCAGCAGTGAGTCTGTAGGTGTTAATTCACCCCTCCACTTT.

This clone was counted only a few times. This chain connects TRBV24-1 to TRBJ2-3; 8 positions match TRBD2. This CDR3 spans 12 amino acids. The germline V gene has CDR1 KGHDR and CDR2 SFDVKD. J was trimmed by 9 bases and V by 9 bases; bases with no gene match: 7. CDR3 nucleotides: TGTGCCACCGGGGCGGGGGGCCCAACGCAGTATTTT. It encodes CATGAGGPTQYF.

The V and J genes are TRBV6-6 and TRBJ2-6; D ambiguous. V lost 5 bases to trimming and J lost 1 base, with 3 bases between them. Germline values: CDR1 MNHNY, CDR2 SVGAGI (reference sequence). This CDR3 region has 13 residues. CDR3 in amino acids: CASSTSGANVLTF. The CDR3 DNA follows: TGTGCCAGCAGTACGTCTGGGGCCAACGTCCTGACTTTC.

This chain joins TRBV12-5 and TRBJ1-2; D gene uncertain. The V end was cut by 1 base, the J end by 6 bases, with 12 bases between. This CDR3 region has 14 residues. Per germline, CDR1 LGHNT and CDR2 FRNRAP. The CDR3 sequence is CASGLGSSPNGYTF. The CDR3 coding sequence is TGTGCTAGTGGTTTGGGAAGCTCTCCGAATGGCTACACCTTC.

The V gene is TRBV2, the J gene TRBJ1-5; D unresolved. V lost 8 bases to trimming and J lost 5 bases, with 13 bases between them. CDR3 length equals 13 residues. Germline CDR1 and CDR2: SNHLY and FYNNEI. The CDR3 DNA follows: TGTGCCAGCGCATGGGGAGGAGATCAGCCCCAGCATTTT. It codes for CASAWGGDQPQHF.

The chain recombines TRBV27 with TRBJ1-4; a possible D gene is TRBD1 (6 bases). The CDR3 extends over 13 amino acids. V shed 8 bases and J shed 8 bases, with 15 bases lying between them. Looked up from germline, CDR1 is MNHEY and CDR2 is SMNVEV (reference sequence). CDR3 nucleotide sequence: TGTGCCAGCGGGCGGTCGGGGGGCGAAAAACTGTTTTTT. Translated, it gives CASGRSGGEKLFF.

As DNA, the CDR3 is TGTGCCAGCAGTGGACAGGGAGGGACTGCCGGGGCCAACGTCCTGACTTTC. Translated, it gives CASSGQGGTAGANVLTF. The rearrangement links TRBV2 to TRBJ2-6; tentatively, D is TRBD1 or TRBD2 (7 bases each). Trimming removed 4 bases from V and 4 bases from J, with 17 bases in between. The CDR3 is 17 amino acids. Per germline, CDR1 SNHLY and CDR2 FYNNEI.

The V and J genes are TRBV28 and TRBJ2-7, with 9 bases lining up with TRBD1. Germline V gene lookup returns CDR1 MDHEN and CDR2 SYDVKM. This CDR3 has 14 amino acids. The trim removed 5 bases at V and 2 bases at J, leaving 4 bases unmatched. The CDR3 region has the DNA TGTGCCAGCAGTGAGGACAGGGGACCCTACGAGCAGTACTTC. Translation gives CASSEDRGPYEQYF.

The chain couples TRBV27 to TRBJ2-2, with D possibly being TRBD1 (7 bases). The germline CDR1 and CDR2 sequences are MNHEY and SMNVEV (reference sequence). There are 16 residues in the CDR3. V lost 2 bases to trimming and J lost 2 bases, with 12 bases between them. Written as DNA, the CDR3 is TGTGCCAGCAGTTTACGTCAGGGGGGTAACACCGGGGAGCTGTTTTTT. Amino acid sequence: CASSLRQGGNTGELFF.

The chain couples TRBV15 to TRBJ1-1, with D unresolved. From germline, CDR1 is LNHNV and CDR2 YYDKDF (reference sequence). There are 12 residues in the CDR3. The V gene lost 0 bases and the J gene lost 4 bases, with 3 bases spanning the gap. CDR3 bases: TGTGCCACCAGCAGAGACAGCACTGAAGCTTTCTTT. Protein product: CATSRDSTEAFF.

This clone was observed a handful of times. The V gene is TRBV20-1, the J gene TRBJ2-1; 12 bases agree with TRBD2. Germline V CDR1 and CDR2: DFQATT, SNEGSKA (reference sequence). The length of the CDR3 is 16 residues. V lost 3 bases, J lost 4 bases, and 7 bases stayed unmatched. CDR3 loop: CSASFTSGGLYNEQFF. DNA of the CDR3: TGCAGTGCTAGTTTTACTAGCGGGGGGCTGTACAATGAGCAGTTCTTC.

The rearrangement joins TRBV5-1 to TRBJ1-3, with 10 bases aligning to TRBD1. Per germline, CDR1 SGHRS and CDR2 YFSETQ. V dropped 4 bases and J dropped 2; count of bases not matched to a gene: 3. The CDR3 loop spans 15 amino acids. The CDR3 loop is CASSPGQGTGNTIYF. CDR3 nucleotides: TGCGCCAGCAGCCCGGGACAGGGGACTGGAAACACCATATATTTT.

V gene TRBV30 combines with J gene TRBJ1-5, with TRBD1 matching over 9 bases. The CDR3 has 15 residues. Per the germline V gene, CDR1 is GTSNPN and CDR2 is SVGIG (reference sequence). V lost 2 bases, J lost 2 bases, and 4 bases stayed unmatched. CDR3 in DNA: TGTGCCTGGAGTCGCGGGACAGGGCGCAATCAGCCCCAGCATTTT. Amino acid sequence: CAWSRGTGRNQPQHF.

This clone was seen a few times. The chain carries TRBV19 and TRBJ1-1; D is unclear. V was shortened by 5 bases and J by 7 bases, with 26 bases between the two germline ends. Germline CDR1 and CDR2: LNHDA and SQIVND (reference sequence). The CDR3 runs 17 residues. The CDR3 spells CASSLGEGRYLGLEAFF. DNA of the CDR3: TGTGCCAGTAGTCTCGGCGAAGGACGTTACCTCGGCCTTGAAGCTTTCTTT.

This chain uses TRBV7-9 with TRBJ2-7; 10 nucleotides match TRBD2. This CDR3 has 19 residues. The V segment lost 2 bases and the J segment 4 bases; nucleotides outside the gene matches: 17. Germline V lookup: CDR1 SEHNR, CDR2 FQNEAQ (reference sequence). The CDR3 coding sequence is TGTGCCAGCAGCTTATGGTTCGGCGGGGGGACTAGCGCGACTTACGAGCAGTACTTC. This codes for CASSLWFGGGTSATYEQYF.

This chain joins TRBV6-5 and TRBJ1-1, with a possible D match to TRBD1 (6 bases). The germline V gene has CDR1 MNHEY and CDR2 SVGAGI. V lost 4 bases and J lost 1, with 13 bases in between. The length of the CDR3 is 15 residues. This CDR3 is CASSSSGHRNTEAFF. The CDR3 nucleotides read TGTGCCAGCAGTTCCTCGGGACATCGGAACACTGAAGCTTTCTTT.

The rearrangement joins TRBV5-1 to TRBJ2-7, with a tentative D call TRBD1 (5 bases). CDR3 length: 13 residues. Germline CDR1 SGHRS, CDR2 YFSETQ. Trimming shortened V by 1 base and J by 5 bases, and 10 bases separated the two germline ends. In DNA form, the CDR3 reads TGCGCCAGCAGCTTGAGGGGCATGAACGAGCAGTACTTC. It translates to CASSLRGMNEQYF.

The chain recombines TRBV7-9 with TRBJ1-3; 9 nucleotides line up with TRBD1. This CDR3 has 16 residues. The trim removed 6 bases at V and 2 bases at J, leaving 8 bases unmatched. Per germline, CDR1 SEHNR and CDR2 FQNEAQ (reference sequence). The CDR3 loop reads CASRTTGGEPGNTIYF. The CDR3 nucleotides read TGTGCCAGCAGAACAACAGGGGGCGAACCTGGAAACACCATATATTTT.

The V call is TRBV4-2, the J call TRBJ2-5, with D possibly being TRBD1 or TRBD2 (7 bases each). V gave up 1 base and J gave up 5 bases, with 14 bases separating them. The CDR3 runs to 15 residues. From germline, CDR1 is LGHNA and CDR2 YNFKEQ. The CDR3 reads CASSQAGGAGETQYF. The CDR3 DNA follows: TGTGCCAGCAGCCAAGCAGGGGGGGCGGGGGAGACCCAGTACTTC.

The V call is TRBV6-5, the J call TRBJ2-7; D is undetermined. Germline CDR1 and CDR2: MNHEY and SVGAGI. CDR3 length: 14 residues. The germline V and J ends were trimmed by 0 bases and 4 bases, with 10 bases remaining between them. The CDR3 DNA follows: TGTGCCAGCAGTTACTCCCCGGACGGTTACGAGCAGTACTTC. It encodes CASSYSPDGYEQYF.

The chain employs TRBV4-2 and TRBJ1-2; D is perhaps TRBD1 (6 bases). The ends were cut back, 3 bases at V and 0 bases at J, with 14 bases in the middle. CDR3 length: 16 amino acids. Germline V gene sequence: CDR1 LGHNA, CDR2 YNFKEQ. The CDR3 protein is CASSQVSQGANYGYTF. For the CDR3, the DNA is TGTGCCAGCAGCCAGGTATCACAGGGTGCTAACTATGGCTACACCTTC.

This chain joins TRBV5-1 and TRBJ1-1; D is ambiguous. V lost 4 bases to trimming and J lost 0 bases, with 10 bases between them. The CDR3 contains 14 residues. Germline lookup yields CDR1 SGHRS and CDR2 YFSETQ. The DNA for the CDR3 is TGCGCCAGCAGCCTCCGTATCATGAACACTGAAGCTTTCTTT. This gives the protein CASSLRIMNTEAFF.

The chain employs TRBV3-1 (or the pseudogene TRBV3-2) and TRBJ1-3; maybe TRBD1 (5 bases). Trimming shortened V by 4 bases and J by 0 bases, and 13 bases separated the two germline ends. Germline loops: CDR1 LGHDT, CDR2 YNNKEL (reference sequence). CDR3 size: 16 residues. The CDR3 DNA is TGTGCCAGCAGCCCGGGGACGCCGGTCTCTGGAAACACCATATATTTT. Its translation is CASSPGTPVSGNTIYF.

This clone was counted once. V usage is TRBV3-1 (or the pseudogene TRBV3-2) and J usage is TRBJ2-1; D uncertain. The CDR3 extends over 15 amino acids. Per the germline V gene, CDR1 is LGHDT and CDR2 is YNNKEL (reference sequence). V lost 0 bases and J lost 1, with 7 bases in between. CDR3 amino acids: CASSQDILSYNEQFF. DNA of the CDR3: TGTGCCAGCAGCCAAGATATACTGTCCTACAATGAGCAGTTCTTC.